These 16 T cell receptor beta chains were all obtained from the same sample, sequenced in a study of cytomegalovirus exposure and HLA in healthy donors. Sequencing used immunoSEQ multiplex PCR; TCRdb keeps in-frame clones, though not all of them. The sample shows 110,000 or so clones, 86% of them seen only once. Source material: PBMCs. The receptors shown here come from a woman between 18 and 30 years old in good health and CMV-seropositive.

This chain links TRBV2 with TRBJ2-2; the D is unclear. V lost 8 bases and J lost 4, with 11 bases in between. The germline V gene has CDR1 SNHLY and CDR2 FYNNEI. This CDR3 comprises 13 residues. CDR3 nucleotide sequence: TGTGCCAGCGTATCGCGAGTCACCGGGGAGCTGTTTTTT. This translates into CASVSRVTGELFF.

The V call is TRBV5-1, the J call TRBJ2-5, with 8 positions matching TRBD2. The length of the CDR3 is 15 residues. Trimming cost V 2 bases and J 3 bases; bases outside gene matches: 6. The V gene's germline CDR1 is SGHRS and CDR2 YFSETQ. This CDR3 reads CASSLRAGVKETQYF. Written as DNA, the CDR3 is TGCGCCAGCAGCTTAAGAGCGGGAGTGAAAGAGACCCAGTACTTC.

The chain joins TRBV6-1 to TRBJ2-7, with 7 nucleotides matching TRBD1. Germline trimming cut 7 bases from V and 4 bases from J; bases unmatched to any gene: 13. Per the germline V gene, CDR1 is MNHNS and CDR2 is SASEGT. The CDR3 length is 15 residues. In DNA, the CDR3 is TGTGCCAGCACCCATTCGGGACAGCGGTGGTACGAGCAGTACTTC. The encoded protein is CASTHSGQRWYEQYF.

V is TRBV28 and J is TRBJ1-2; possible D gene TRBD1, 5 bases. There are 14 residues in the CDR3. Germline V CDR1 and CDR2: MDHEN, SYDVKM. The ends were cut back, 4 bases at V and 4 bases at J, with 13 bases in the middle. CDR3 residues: CASSSLDRLYGYTF. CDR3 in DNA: TGTGCCAGCAGTTCCCTAGACAGACTCTATGGCTACACCTTC.

This chain's CDR3 is CASSADRVTGNTIYF. Here the CDR3 DNA reads TGTGCCAGCAGCGCCGACAGGGTCACTGGAAACACCATATATTTT. The chain joins TRBV9 to TRBJ1-3; 7 bases align to TRBD1. This CDR3 contains 15 residues. Germline values: CDR1 SGDLS, CDR2 YYNGEE. The junction had 5 bases not matched to a gene; V was cut back by 3 bases and J by 2 bases.

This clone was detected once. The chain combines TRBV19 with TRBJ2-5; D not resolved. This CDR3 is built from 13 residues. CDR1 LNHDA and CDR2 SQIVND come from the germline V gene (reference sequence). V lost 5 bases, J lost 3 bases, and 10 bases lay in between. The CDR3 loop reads CASSDFLEETQYF. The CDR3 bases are TGTGCCAGTAGTGACTTTTTGGAAGAGACCCAGTACTTC.

In DNA, the CDR3 is TGTGCCAGCAGTCCCCGCACTAGCGGGGGTGAGACCCAGTACTTC. Protein product: CASSPRTSGGETQYF. The rearrangement joins TRBV6-1 to TRBJ2-5; 11 nucleotides agree with TRBD2. V lost 5 bases and J lost 5; bases outside the gene matches: 7. The CDR3 is 15 residues long. Per germline, CDR1 MNHNS and CDR2 SASEGT.

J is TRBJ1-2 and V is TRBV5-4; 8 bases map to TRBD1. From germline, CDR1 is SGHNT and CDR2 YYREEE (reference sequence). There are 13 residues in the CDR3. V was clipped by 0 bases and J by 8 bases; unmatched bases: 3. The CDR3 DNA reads TGTGCCAGCAGCTTGGCAGGGGGCCGGGGCTACACCTTC. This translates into CASSLAGGRGYTF.

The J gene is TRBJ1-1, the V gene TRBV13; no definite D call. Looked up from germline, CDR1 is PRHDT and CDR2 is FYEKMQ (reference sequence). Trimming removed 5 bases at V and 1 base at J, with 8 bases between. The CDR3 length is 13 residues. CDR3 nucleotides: TGTGCCAGCAGCCCCAGATGGAACACTGAAGCTTTCTTT. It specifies CASSPRWNTEAFF. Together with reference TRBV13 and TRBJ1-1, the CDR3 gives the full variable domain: AAGVIQSPRHLIKEKRETATLKCYPIPRHDTVYWYQQGPGQDPQFLISFYEKMQSDKGSIPDRFSAQQFSDYHSELNMSSLELGDSALYFCASSPRWNTEAFFGQGTRLTVV.

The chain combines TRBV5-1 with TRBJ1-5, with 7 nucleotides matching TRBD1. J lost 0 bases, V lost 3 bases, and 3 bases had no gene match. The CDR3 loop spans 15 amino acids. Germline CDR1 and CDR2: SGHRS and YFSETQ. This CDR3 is CASSSGTDSNQPQHF. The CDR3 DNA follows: TGCGCCAGCAGCTCCGGGACAGATAGCAATCAGCCCCAGCATTTT.

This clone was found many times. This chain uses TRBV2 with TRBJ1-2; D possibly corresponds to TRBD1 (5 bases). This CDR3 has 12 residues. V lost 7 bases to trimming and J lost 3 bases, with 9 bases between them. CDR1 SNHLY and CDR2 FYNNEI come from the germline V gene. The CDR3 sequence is CASIGRDYGYTF. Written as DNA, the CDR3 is TGTGCCAGCATAGGCAGGGACTATGGCTACACCTTC.

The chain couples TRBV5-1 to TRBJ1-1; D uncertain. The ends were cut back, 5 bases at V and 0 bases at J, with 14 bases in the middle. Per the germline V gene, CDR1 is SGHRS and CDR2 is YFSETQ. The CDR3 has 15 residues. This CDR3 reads CASSEGGGMNTEAFF. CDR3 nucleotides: TGCGCCAGCAGTGAGGGTGGCGGTATGAACACTGAAGCTTTCTTT.

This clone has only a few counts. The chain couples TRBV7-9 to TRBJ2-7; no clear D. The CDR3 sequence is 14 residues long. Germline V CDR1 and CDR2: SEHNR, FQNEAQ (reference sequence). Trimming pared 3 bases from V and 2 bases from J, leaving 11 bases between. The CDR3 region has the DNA TGTGCCAGCAGCTTCCCCGTTCTCCCCTACGAGCAGTACTTC. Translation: CASSFPVLPYEQYF. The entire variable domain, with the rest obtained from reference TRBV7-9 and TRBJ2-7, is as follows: DTGVSQNPRHKITKRGQNVTFRCDPISEHNRLYWYRQTLGQGPEFLTYFQNEAQLEKSRLLSDRFSAERPKGSFSTLEIQRTEQGDSAMYLCASSFPVLPYEQYFGPGTRLTVT.

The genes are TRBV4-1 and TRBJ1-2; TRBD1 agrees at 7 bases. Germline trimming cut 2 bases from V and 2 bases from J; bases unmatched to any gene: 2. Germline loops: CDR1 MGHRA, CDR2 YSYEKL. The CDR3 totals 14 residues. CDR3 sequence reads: CASSQIQGNYGYTF. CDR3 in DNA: TGCGCCAGCAGCCAAATACAGGGGAACTATGGCTACACCTTC.

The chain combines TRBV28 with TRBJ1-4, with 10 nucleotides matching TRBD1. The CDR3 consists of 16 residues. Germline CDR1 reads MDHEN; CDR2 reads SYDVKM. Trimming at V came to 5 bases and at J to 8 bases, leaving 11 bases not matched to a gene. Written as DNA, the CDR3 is TGTGCCAGCAGTCCGCGCACCGGGACAGGGGTGGAAAAACTGTTTTTT. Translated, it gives CASSPRTGTGVEKLFF.

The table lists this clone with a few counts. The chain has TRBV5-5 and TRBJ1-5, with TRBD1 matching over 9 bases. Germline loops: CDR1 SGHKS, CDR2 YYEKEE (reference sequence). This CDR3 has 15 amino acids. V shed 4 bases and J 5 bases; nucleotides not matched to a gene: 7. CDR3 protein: CASSPKTGGHQPQHF. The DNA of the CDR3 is TGTGCCAGCAGCCCGAAGACAGGGGGGCATCAGCCCCAGCATTTT.